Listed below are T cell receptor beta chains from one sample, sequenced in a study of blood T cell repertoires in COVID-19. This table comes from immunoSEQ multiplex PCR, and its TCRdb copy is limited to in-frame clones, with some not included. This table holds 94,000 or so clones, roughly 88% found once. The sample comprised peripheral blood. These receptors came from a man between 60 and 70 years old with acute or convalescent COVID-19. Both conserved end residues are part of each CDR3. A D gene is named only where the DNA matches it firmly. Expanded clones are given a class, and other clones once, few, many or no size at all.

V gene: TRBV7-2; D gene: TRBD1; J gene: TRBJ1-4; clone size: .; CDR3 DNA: TGTGCCAGCAGCCGTGGGACAGGGGGGGAAAAACTGTTTTTT; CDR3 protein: CASSRGTGGEKLFF
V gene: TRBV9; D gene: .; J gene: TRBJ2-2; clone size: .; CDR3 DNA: TGTGCCAGCAGCGGCGGGACAGCCTTATTGACGCCCGGGGAGCTGTTTTTT; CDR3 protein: CASSGGTALLTPGELFF
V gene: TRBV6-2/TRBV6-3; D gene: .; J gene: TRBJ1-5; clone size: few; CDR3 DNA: TGTGCCAGCAGTCCGGACAGCCGCAATCAGCCCCAGCATTTT; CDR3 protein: CASSPDSRNQPQHF
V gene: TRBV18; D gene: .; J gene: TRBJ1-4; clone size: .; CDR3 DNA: TGTGCCAGCTCACAGTCCCCCGTAGGGGGTGAAAAACTGTTTTTT; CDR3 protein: CASSQSPVGGEKLFF
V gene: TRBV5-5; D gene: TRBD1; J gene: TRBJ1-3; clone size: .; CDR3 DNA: TGTGCCAGCAGTCCCCTAATCTCGACAGGGGGCTTTGGAAACACCATATATTTT; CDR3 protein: CASSPLISTGGFGNTIYF
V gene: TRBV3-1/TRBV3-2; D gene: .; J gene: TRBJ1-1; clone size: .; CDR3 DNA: TGTGCCAGCAGCCAAGGTATTGGGCGCACTGAAGCTTTCTTT; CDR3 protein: CASSQGIGRTEAFF
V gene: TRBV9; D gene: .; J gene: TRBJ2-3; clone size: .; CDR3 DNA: TGTGCCAGCAGCCCCACGGGGTTGCCAGATACGCAGTATTTT; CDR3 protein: CASSPTGLPDTQYF
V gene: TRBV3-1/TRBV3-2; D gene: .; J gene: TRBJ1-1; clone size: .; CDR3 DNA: TGTGCCAGCAGCCAAGTGGGCAGGGATGGCACTGAAGCTTTCTTT; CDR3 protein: CASSQVGRDGTEAFF
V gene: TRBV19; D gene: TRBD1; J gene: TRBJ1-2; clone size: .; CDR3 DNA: TGTGCCAGTAGTTCGACAGGGTTTAAGAACTATGGCTACACCTTC; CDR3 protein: CASSSTGFKNYGYTF
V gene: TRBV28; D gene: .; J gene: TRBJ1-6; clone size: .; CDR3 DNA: TGTGCCAGCAGTCCTCTGCCGAGTTTCCCGAATAATTCACCCCTCCACTTT; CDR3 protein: CASSPLPSFPNNSPLHF
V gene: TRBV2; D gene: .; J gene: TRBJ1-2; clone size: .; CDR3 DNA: TGTGCCAGCAGTAAGGACGGAGGGTCCTATGGCTACACCTTC; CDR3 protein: CASSKDGGSYGYTF
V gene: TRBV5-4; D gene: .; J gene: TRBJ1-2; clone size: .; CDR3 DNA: TGTGCCAGCAGCTTGGGCAGGGGTGGTGGCTACACCTTC; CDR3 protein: CASSLGRGGGYTF
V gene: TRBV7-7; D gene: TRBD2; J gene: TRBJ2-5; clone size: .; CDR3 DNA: TGTGCCAGCAGCTCCAGCGGGGCGGGAGAGACCCAGTACTTC; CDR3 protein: CASSSSGAGETQYF
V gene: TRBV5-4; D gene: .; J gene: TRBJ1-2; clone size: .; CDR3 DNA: TGTGCCAGCAGCTCGACAGAATACTATGGCTACACCTTC; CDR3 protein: CASSSTEYYGYTF
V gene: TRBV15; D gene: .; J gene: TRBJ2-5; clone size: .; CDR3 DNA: TGTGCCACCAGCAGAGATGGAGGGTCTGGGGGTACACGGGAGACCCAGTACTTC; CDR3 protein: CATSRDGGSGGTRETQYF
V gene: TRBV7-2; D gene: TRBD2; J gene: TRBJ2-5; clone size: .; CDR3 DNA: TGTGCCAGCAGCTTACGGGGGGGGAGGAGTAGCGAGACCCAGTACTTC; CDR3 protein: CASSLRGGRSSETQYF
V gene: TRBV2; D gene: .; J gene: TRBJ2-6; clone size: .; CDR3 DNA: TGTGCCAGCAGCCCCCGACAGTCTGGGGCCAACGTCCTGACTTTC; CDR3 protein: CASSPRQSGANVLTF
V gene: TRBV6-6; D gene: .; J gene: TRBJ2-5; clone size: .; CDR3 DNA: TGTGCCAGCAGTGCCTCTGGACAGATAGAGACCCAGTACTTC; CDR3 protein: CASSASGQIETQYF
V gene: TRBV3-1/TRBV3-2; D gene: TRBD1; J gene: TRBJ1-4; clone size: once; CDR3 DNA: TGTGCCAGCAGCCACCGGGACAGTCAGGTTGAAAAACTGTTTTTT; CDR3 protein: CASSHRDSQVEKLFF
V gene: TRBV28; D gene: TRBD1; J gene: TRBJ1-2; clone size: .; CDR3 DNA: TGTGCCAGCAGTCCCCGGGACAGGGGGACCTATGGCTACACCTTC; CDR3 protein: CASSPRDRGTYGYTF